This T cell receptor (beta chain) was recovered during a study of PD-1 blockade in classical Hodgkin lymphoma (dated by TCRdb to about 2020). With respect to the entire study: Nivolumab dosing was 3 mg/kg intravenously every 2 weeks, continuing until either disease progression or unacceptable toxicity. A peripheral blood immune signature of response to PD-1 blockade in classical Hodgkin lymphoma was defined using TCR beta sequencing and CyTOF. Beyond this particular receptor, the publication reports: The study was limited to a single clinical trial cohort, and causes of repertoire differences, possibly disease activity or prior therapy, remained undefined. CD4+ but not CD8+ TCR diversity rose significantly by C4D1 (p=0.0027 vs p=0.16), most apparent in complete responders (p=0.02). Baseline TCR diversity was reported to be lower in newly diagnosed patients than in healthy donors and to be lower still in relapsed/refractory patients. Lower diversity was observed in patients in whom nivolumab was started less than 1 year after ASCT, and these patients were excluded from later analyses so that confounding by immune reconstitution would be avoided. Among trial patients, those achieving complete response had baseline diversity similar to that of newly diagnosed patients, while diversity was significantly lower in partial responders and progressors.

A remark on this clone: Its antigen target is currently unknown. No qualities accompany the bases; no much larger clone lies one base away.

The label giving this sample's time point can be read as: cycle 1 day 1 (C1D1), immediately before nivolumab initiation. Every trial patient had relapsed after autologous stem cell transplantation, and cohorts A, B and C differed in prior brentuximab vedotin exposure. The trial cohort comprised some 60 patients with relapsed/refractory classical Hodgkin lymphoma whose best overall responses were complete response, partial response or progressive disease. Single-agent nivolumab was administered to trial patients in the multi-cohort phase II CheckMate 205 trial. An independent review committee assessed best overall response by applying the 2007 International Working Group response criteria. Trial PBMCs were obtained immediately prior to nivolumab initiation (C1D1) and on therapy at cycle 2 day 1 and cycle 4 day 1. Peripheral blood was collected in 8 mL Vacutainer Cell Preparation Tubes, from which PBMCs were isolated by centrifugation and then cryopreserved.

Genomic DNA was isolated using the Qiagen DNeasy kit from unsorted PBMCs as well as from negatively selected CD4+ and CD8+ fractions. Amplification of TCR beta CDR3 regions was done by immunoSEQ multiplex PCR with primers that anneal to V and J segments. A synthetic immune receptor repertoire was used to minimize amplification bias, and remaining bias was computationally removed after sequencing. Per the authors' processing: Repertoire diversity was quantified as the Shannon entropy index using custom Python scripts. Unsorted, CD4+ and CD8+ repertoires were analyzed separately, except in combined analyses where CD4+ and CD8+ sequences were merged in silico. A clone counted as expanded when the clone's frequency after treatment rose at least 2-fold relative to C1D1, and clones undetected at baseline were given a pseudocount of 0.5. Singleton clones were defined as clones with 0 or 1 copy at C1D1, and non-singleton clones were defined as clones with 2 or more copies. Clones expanded in unsorted samples were labelled as CD4+, CD8+ or unknown by matching protein sequences in sorted samples from the same patient. Wilcoxon tests on paired samples were used to test diversity changes from C1D1 to C4D1. Drawn from immuneACCESS, this table holds only the in-frame rearrangements with V and J called that TCRdb kept. Clones are partly lost; checked studies trace under half to an unresolved V gene and leave the rest unexplained. That table furnishes V, J and clone size, whereas the DNA furnished D and trimming. This sample comprises roughly 20,000 clones, 74% of them detected only once. The leading ten clones occupy roughly 23% of the sample.

V is shortened by 5 bases, J by 5 bases, and the region joining them spans 9 bases. Based on the germline V gene (reference sequence), the CDR1 and CDR2 sequences are SEHNR and FQNEAQ. From its cysteine to its phenylalanine, the CDR3 spans 12 amino acids. The sequence is cut down to CDR3 DNA, 36 bases in frame from base 1. The receptor comes from a human donor with classical Hodgkin lymphoma. The specimen was peripheral blood mononuclear cells (PBMCs), collected at baseline. This receptor chain uses TRBV7-9 and TRBJ2-5; the D gene identity is not certain. The CDR3 here reads CASSSPGETQYF. The sequenced DNA: TGTGCCAGCAGCAGTCCCGGGGAGACCCAGTACTTC.